The T cell receptor beta chain under discussion was sequenced for a study of blood T cell repertoires in COVID-19. The table came from immunoSEQ multiplex PCR; TCRdb's copy has only in-frame clones and leaves some out. The data hold about 75,000 clones, with more than 65% observed a single time. The germline V gene has CDR1 SGHAT and CDR2 FQNNGV. CDR3 length: 16 amino acids. V shed 4 bases and J shed 10 bases, with 22 bases lying between them. Input material: peripheral blood. The TCR was taken from a woman between 50 and 59 years old with acute or convalescent COVID-19. The chain employs TRBV11-2 and TRBJ1-4; a weak D match, TRBD1 (5 bases). The CDR3 bases are TGTGCCAGCAGCTCCCCTGACGGGGGAAAGAGGGGAAAACTGTTTTTT. It is translated as CASSSPDGGKRGKLFF. Full variable domain (outside the CDR3, taken from reference TRBV11-2 and TRBJ1-4): EAGVAQSPRYKIIEKRQSVAFWCNPISGHATLYWYQQILGQGPKLLIQFQNNGVVDDSQLPKDRFSAERLKGVDSTLKIQPAKLEDSAVYLCASSSPDGGKRGKLFFGSGTQLSVL.